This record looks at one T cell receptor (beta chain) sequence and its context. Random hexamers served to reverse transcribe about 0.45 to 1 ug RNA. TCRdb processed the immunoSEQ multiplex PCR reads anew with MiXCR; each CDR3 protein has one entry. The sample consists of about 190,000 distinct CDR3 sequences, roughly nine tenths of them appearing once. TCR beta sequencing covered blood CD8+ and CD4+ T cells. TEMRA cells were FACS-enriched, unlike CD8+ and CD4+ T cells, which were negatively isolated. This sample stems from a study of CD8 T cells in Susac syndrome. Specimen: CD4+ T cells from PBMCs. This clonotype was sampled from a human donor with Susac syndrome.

The CDR3 protein is CASSVDGYEQYF. The CDR3 nucleotides read TGCGCCAGCAGCGTGGACGGCTACGAGCAGTACTTC. J is TRBJ2-7 and V is TRBV5-1; unclear D gene. The V end lost 4 bases, the J end lost 3 bases, and 8 bases lay between the germline ends. The CDR3 runs 12 residues. Germline V gene sequence: CDR1 SGHRS, CDR2 YFSETQ.